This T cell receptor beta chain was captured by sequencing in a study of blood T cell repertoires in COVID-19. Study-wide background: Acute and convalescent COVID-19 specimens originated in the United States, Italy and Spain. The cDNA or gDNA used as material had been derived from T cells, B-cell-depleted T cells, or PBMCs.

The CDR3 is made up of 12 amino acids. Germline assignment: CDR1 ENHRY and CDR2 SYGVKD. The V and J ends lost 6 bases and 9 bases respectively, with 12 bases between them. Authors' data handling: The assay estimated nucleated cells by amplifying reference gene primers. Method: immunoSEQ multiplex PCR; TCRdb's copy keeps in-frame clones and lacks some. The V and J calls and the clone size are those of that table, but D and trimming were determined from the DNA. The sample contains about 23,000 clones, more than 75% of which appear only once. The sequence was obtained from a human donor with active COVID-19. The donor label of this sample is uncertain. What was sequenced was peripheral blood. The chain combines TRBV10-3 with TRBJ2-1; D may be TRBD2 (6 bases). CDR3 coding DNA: TGTGCCATCAGCGGGGGTGGAAGTGAGCAGTTCTTC. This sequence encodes CAISGGGSEQFF.